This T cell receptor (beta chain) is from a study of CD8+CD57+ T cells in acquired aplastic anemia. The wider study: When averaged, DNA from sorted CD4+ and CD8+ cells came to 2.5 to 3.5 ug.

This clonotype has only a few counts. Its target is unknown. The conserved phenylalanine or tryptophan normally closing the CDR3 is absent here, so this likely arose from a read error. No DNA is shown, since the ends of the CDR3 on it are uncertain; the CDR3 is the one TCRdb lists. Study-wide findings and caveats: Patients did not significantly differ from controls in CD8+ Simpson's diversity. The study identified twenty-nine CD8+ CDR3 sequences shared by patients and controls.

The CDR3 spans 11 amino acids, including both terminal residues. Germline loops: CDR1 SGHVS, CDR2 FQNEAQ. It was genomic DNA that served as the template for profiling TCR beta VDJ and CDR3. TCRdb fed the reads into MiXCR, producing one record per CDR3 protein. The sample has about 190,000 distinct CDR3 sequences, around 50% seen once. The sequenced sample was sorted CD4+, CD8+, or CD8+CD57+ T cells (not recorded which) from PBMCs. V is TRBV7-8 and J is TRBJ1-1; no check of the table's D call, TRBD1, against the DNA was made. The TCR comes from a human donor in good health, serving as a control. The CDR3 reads CASSLETGALS.